This is a list of T cell receptor beta chains from one sample in a study of shared clonotypes between healthy human individuals. TCRdb's copy holds only in-frame clones and misses some; the assay was immunoSEQ multiplex PCR. The sample carries about 590,000 clones, roughly 95% recorded once. The specimen was naive CD8+ T cells sorted from blood. The receptors shown here come from a woman in her thirties in good health. CDR3s include the opening cysteine and the closing phenylalanine or tryptophan. Each record gives: D gene, J gene, V gene, CDR3 protein, CDR3 DNA. The D gene is left open where the match is weak.

>TRBD2|TRBJ2-1|TRBV28
CASSSDRTSFEQFF
TGTGCCAGCAGTTCCGATAGGACTAGCTTTGAGCAGTTCTTC
>TRBD2|TRBJ2-1|TRBV28
CASSFLAGEGVGFNEQFF
TGTGCCAGCAGTTTCCTAGCGGGAGAGGGGGTCGGGTTCAATGAGCAGTTCTTC
>-|TRBJ2-1|TRBV6-1
CASGQDRGAEQFF
TGTGCCAGCGGCCAGGATCGGGGAGCCGAGCAGTTCTTC
>-|TRBJ2-1|TRBV12-5
CASGLGTFDNEQFF
TGTGCTAGTGGTTTGGGGACTTTCGACAATGAGCAGTTCTTC
>-|TRBJ1-1|TRBV2
CASSASTGFTEAFF
TGTGCCAGCAGTGCCTCAACAGGGTTTACTGAAGCTTTCTTT
>-|TRBJ2-7|TRBV5-5
CASSQGTYLQYF
TGTGCCAGCAGCCAGGGGACATACCTGCAGTACTTC
>-|TRBJ1-1|TRBV9
CASTDGGSMNTEAFF
TGTGCCAGCACAGACGGGGGCTCTATGAACACTGAAGCTTTCTTT
>TRBD1|TRBJ1-1|TRBV14
CASSLLGQGEAFF
TGTGCCAGCAGCCTACTAGGACAGGGTGAAGCTTTCTTT
>-|TRBJ2-7|TRBV9
CASSLRDTPHEQYF
TGTGCCAGCAGCCTCCGGGACACCCCTCACGAGCAGTACTTC
>-|TRBJ1-1|TRBV6-1
CASSDSGRRYTEAFF
TGTGCCAGCAGTGATTCAGGCCGAAGGTACACTGAAGCTTTCTTT
>-|TRBJ1-1|TRBV2
CASRPVGAVGAEAFF
TGTGCCAGCAGGCCAGTGGGGGCCGTCGGGGCTGAAGCTTTCTTT
>TRBD1|TRBJ2-7|TRBV5-1
CASSPDREVAEQYF
TGCGCCAGCAGCCCGGACAGGGAGGTTGCCGAGCAGTACTTC
>-|TRBJ2-5|TRBV28
CASSPGETQYF
TGTGCCAGCAGTCCTGGGGAGACCCAGTACTTC
>TRBD1|TRBJ1-2|TRBV28
CASSFGQGRRNYGYTF
TGTGCCAGCAGTTTCGGACAGGGGCGCCGAAACTATGGCTACACCTTC
>-|TRBJ1-5|TRBV27
CASSQGYGQPQHF
TGTGCCAGCAGTCAGGGTTACGGTCAGCCCCAGCATTTT
>-|TRBJ2-7|TRBV30
CAWSVGEGVKNEQYF
TGTGCCTGGAGTGTAGGTGAAGGTGTCAAGAACGAGCAGTACTTC
>-|TRBJ2-7|TRBV28
CASSLSAFHEQYF
TGTGCCAGCAGTTTAAGCGCCTTCCACGAGCAGTACTTC
>-|TRBJ2-1|TRBV7-3
CASSLTGYNEQFF
TGTGCCAGCAGCTTAACCGGCTACAATGAGCAGTTCTTC
>TRBD2|TRBJ2-3|TRBV6-1
CASSEEAGGTDTQYF
TGTGCCAGCAGTGAAGAGGCGGGGGGGACAGATACGCAGTATTTT
>-|TRBJ1-1|TRBV11-2
CASSKGGTEAFF
TGTGCCAGCAGCAAGGGGGGCACTGAAGCTTTCTTT
>TRBD1|TRBJ2-3|TRBV6-1
CASSPRDRATDTQYF
TGTGCCAGCAGTCCGAGGGACAGGGCCACAGATACGCAGTATTTT
>-|TRBJ1-5|TRBV23-1
CASSQSCRPDQPQHF
TGCGCCAGCAGTCAATCGTGTCGACCCGATCAGCCCCAGCATTTT
>-|TRBJ2-2|TRBV6-6
CASSPDSNTGELFF
TGTGCCAGCAGTCCTGACTCCAACACCGGGGAGCTGTTTTTT
>-|TRBJ2-4|TRBV5-6
CASSQGAKNIQYF
TGTGCCAGCAGTCAGGGGGCCAAAAACATTCAGTACTTC
>TRBD1|TRBJ1-5|TRBV4-1
CASSHAIGTGAGQPQHF
TGCGCCAGCAGCCACGCTATCGGGACAGGGGCAGGACAGCCCCAGCATTTT
>TRBD1|TRBJ1-5|TRBV4-1
CASSQGQGDQPQHF
TGCGCCAGCAGCCAAGGACAGGGGGATCAGCCCCAGCATTTT
>-|TRBJ1-1|TRBV28
CASSLTLLNTEAFF
TGTGCCAGCAGCCTGACACTTCTGAACACTGAAGCTTTCTTT
>TRBD2|TRBJ2-1|TRBV27
CASSLSLAGEANEQFF
TGTGCCAGCAGTTTATCACTAGCGGGAGAAGCAAATGAGCAGTTCTTC
>-|TRBJ2-7|TRBV29-1
CSVPPESSYEQYF
TGCAGCGTTCCACCGGAAAGCTCCTACGAGCAGTACTTC
>-|TRBJ1-1|TRBV6-9
CASRYLGYRALNTEAFF
TGTGCCAGCAGATATTTGGGATACAGGGCCTTGAACACTGAAGCTTTCTTT
>-|TRBJ2-2|TRBV5-8
CASSFSAGELFF
TGTGCCAGCAGCTTTTCCGCCGGGGAGCTGTTTTTT
>TRBD1|TRBJ1-2|TRBV2
CASSVTGGAYGYTF
TGTGCCAGCAGTGTAACAGGGGGAGCCTATGGCTACACCTTC
>TRBD1|TRBJ2-7|TRBV27
CASSQVRGYEQYF
TGTGCCAGCAGCCAGGTCAGGGGGTACGAGCAGTACTTC
>-|TRBJ1-4|TRBV28
CASSPPPWGRDNEKLFF
TGTGCCAGCAGTCCACCCCCGTGGGGGCGGGATAATGAAAAACTGTTTTTT
>-|TRBJ2-7|TRBV27
CASSPSPGLPYEQYF
TGTGCCAGCAGTCCCAGCCCAGGGTTGCCCTACGAGCAGTACTTC
>-|TRBJ2-1|TRBV6-6
CASSPMYNEQFF
TGTGCCAGCAGCCCCATGTACAATGAGCAGTTCTTC